Described below is a single TCR beta chain sequence and its context. This CDR3 spans 15 amino acids. Germline loops: CDR1 GTSNPN, CDR2 SVGIG (reference sequence). The V segment lost 0 bases and the J segment 3 bases; nucleotides outside the gene matches: 4. The data derive from a study of CD8 T cells in Susac syndrome. RNA, at roughly 0.45 to 1 ug, was reverse transcribed with random hexamers. TCRdb reprocessed the immunoSEQ multiplex PCR reads via MiXCR and lists one record per CDR3 protein. Of approximately 260,000 distinct CDR3 sequences listed, 90% to 96% are singletons. TCR beta sequences were obtained from blood CD8+ and CD4+ T cells.

Sequenced: CD4+ T cells from PBMCs. This sequence joins TRBV30 and TRBJ2-2, with TRBD2 matching 7 bases. The origin of this receptor is a human donor with Susac syndrome. CDR3 coding DNA: TGTGCCTGGAGTGTACTAGCGTTGGACACCGGGGAGCTGTTTTTT. It translates to CAWSVLALDTGELFF.